This entry concerns a single T cell receptor beta chain. This specimen belongs to a study of blood T cell repertoires in COVID-19. Assay used: immunoSEQ multiplex PCR; TCRdb lists only in-frame clones, some missing. The table shows 220,000 or so clones, with about 80% occurring only once. The receptor comes from an elderly woman with acute or convalescent COVID-19. The material sequenced was peripheral blood.

Here the CDR3 reads CASSEYRVDGEAFF. The CDR3 DNA sequence: TGTGCCAGCAGTGAATACAGGGTCGATGGTGAAGCTTTCTTT. The chain has TRBV6-1 and TRBJ1-1, with D possibly TRBD1 on 6 matching bases. The CDR3 totals 14 residues. The germline gives CDR1 MNHNS, CDR2 SASEGT. The V end lost 2 bases, the J end lost 7 bases, and 14 bases lay between the germline ends.